These 10 T cell receptor beta chains were all obtained from the same sample, sequenced in a study of blood T cell repertoires in COVID-19. TCRdb's table, derived via immunoSEQ multiplex PCR, lists solely in-frame clones and lacks some. Among roughly 100,000 clones listed, about nine tenths were seen once. Sequenced input: peripheral blood. These receptors originate from a woman between 45 and 60 years old in a cohort sampled during active COVID-19.

Remarks on this clone: The junction and the germline gene differ at one end; a read error may be behind it. The chain carries TRBV2 and TRBJ2-1, with a tentative D call TRBD1 (6 bases). The germline CDR1 and CDR2 sequences are SNHLY and FYNNEI. The CDR3 loop spans 12 amino acids. The DNA for the CDR3 is TGTGCCAGCAGTCCTGGGACACCCTGGGCGCTCTTC. Amino acids: CASSPGTPWALF.

The rearrangement uses TRBV5-1 and TRBJ1-1; D perhaps matches TRBD1 (6 bases). Per the germline V gene, CDR1 is SGHRS and CDR2 is YFSETQ. The length of the CDR3 is 16 residues. Trimming stripped 3 bases from V and 8 bases from J, with 23 bases between. In DNA, the CDR3 is TGCGCCAGCAGCTCCGGTGCGGGGGGCCTCTATAGAGAAGCTTTCTTT. This encodes CASSSGAGGLYREAFF.

The rearrangement joins TRBV5-1 to TRBJ2-5; D is possibly TRBD2 (5 bases). Per germline, CDR1 SGHRS and CDR2 YFSETQ. V lost 7 bases to trimming and J lost 4 bases, with 17 bases between them. This CDR3 contains 14 residues. Here the CDR3 reads CASGSGGRSETQYF. CDR3 nucleotides: TGCGCCAGCGGGTCAGGAGGTCGTTCAGAGACCCAGTACTTC.

The chain combines TRBV30 with TRBJ2-7; TRBD1 matches at 9 bases. Germline-derived CDR1 and CDR2 are GTSNPN and SVGIG (reference sequence). V was pared by 4 bases and J by 3 bases, with 7 bases of the junction left unmatched. This CDR3 is 14 amino acids long. The CDR3: CAWTRDREDYEQYF. DNA of the CDR3: TGTGCCTGGACCCGGGACAGGGAAGACTACGAGCAGTACTTC. The complete variable domain, with remaining parts taken from reference TRBV30 and TRBJ2-7, reads SQTIHQWPATLVQPVGSPLSLECTVEGTSNPNLYWYRQAAGRGLQLLFYSVGIGQISSEVPQNLSASRPQDRQFILSSKKLLLSDSGFYLCAWTRDREDYEQYFGPGTRLTVT.

V and J are TRBV2 and TRBJ1-1; TRBD1 agrees at 11 bases. From germline, CDR1 is SNHLY and CDR2 FYNNEI. This CDR3 is 14 amino acids long. V trimming: 5 bases; J trimming: 11 bases; junction bases outside the gene matches: 10. The CDR3 DNA reads as TGTGCCAGCAGTCCTGGACAGGGGGCCTTGAAGGCTTTCTTT. Protein product: CASSPGQGALKAFF. Full variable domain (outside the CDR3, taken from reference TRBV2 and TRBJ1-1): EPEVTQTPSHQVTQMGQEVILRCVPISNHLYFYWYRQILGQKVEFLVSFYNNEISEKSEIFDDQFSVERPDGSNFTLKIRSTKLEDSAMYFCASSPGQGALKAFFGQGTRLTVV.

This clone was seen only once. This chain links TRBV28 with TRBJ1-5; D might be TRBD1 (5 bases). CDR1 and CDR2 from the germline V gene are MDHEN and SYDVKM. The CDR3 is 15 residues long. V lost 5 bases to trimming and J lost 1 base, with 12 bases between them. Written as DNA, the CDR3 is TGTGCCAGCAGTCCATATACAGGAAGCAATCAGCCCCAGCATTTT. It encodes CASSPYTGSNQPQHF.

This clone has more than one count but fewer than ten. J is TRBJ2-7 and V is TRBV5-1, with D possibly matching TRBD1 (5 bases). CDR3 length equals 15 residues. Per the germline V gene, CDR1 is SGHRS and CDR2 is YFSETQ. Trimming left V 0 bases short and J 2 bases short, with 12 bases between. CDR3 sequence reads: CASSLEVRVAYEQYF. For the CDR3, the DNA is TGCGCCAGCAGCTTGGAAGTCAGGGTGGCCTACGAGCAGTACTTC.

The chain's CDR3 is CASSGGARKKGNYGYTF. As DNA, the CDR3 is TGTGCCAGCAGCGGGGGGGCTCGGAAGAAGGGTAACTATGGCTACACCTTC. The genes are TRBV5-5 and TRBJ1-2; tentative D call: TRBD1 (6 bases). This CDR3 region has 17 residues. Looked up from germline, CDR1 is SGHKS and CDR2 is YYEKEE (reference sequence). Between the trimmed V and J ends, which lost 4 bases and 1 base, there was a span of 20 bases.

CDR3 nucleotides: TGTGCCAGCAGCAGAGCGGGATTGAACACCGGGGAGCTGTTTTTT. It translates to CASSRAGLNTGELFF. The genes are TRBV5-8 and TRBJ2-2; 7 bases map to TRBD2. V lost 4 bases to trimming and J lost 1 base; unmatched junction nucleotides: 4. Germline CDR1 and CDR2: SGHTS and YDEGEE. The CDR3 totals 15 residues.

DNA for the CDR3: TGTGCCAGCAGCCCGGGACTCCAAGAGACCCAGTACTTC. It codes for CASSPGLQETQYF. V usage is TRBV7-2 and J usage is TRBJ2-5; TRBD2 might be the D (6 bases). Germline V gene lookup returns CDR1 SGHTA and CDR2 FQGNSA. This CDR3 has 13 amino acids. Trimming took off 5 bases at V and 1 base at J, with 8 bases between the two ends.